One and the same sample provided the 17 T cell receptor beta chains below, sequenced in a study of blood T cell repertoires in COVID-19. Profiled with immunoSEQ multiplex PCR; TCRdb holds only in-frame clones, not every one. The data contain a few hundred thousand clones, 85% to 90% of them singletons. Sequencing was done on a sample of peripheral blood. The source of these receptors is a man younger than 30 with COVID-19, enrolled during active disease.

J is TRBJ1-2 and V is TRBV14, with D perhaps TRBD1 (5 bases). There are 13 residues in the CDR3. V was trimmed by 3 bases and J by 6 bases, leaving 11 bases between them. The germline V gene has CDR1 SGHDN and CDR2 FVKESK. CDR3 sequence: CASSQQGYHGYTF. DNA of the CDR3: TGTGCCAGCAGCCAGCAGGGTTACCATGGCTACACCTTC.

V and J are TRBV6-5 and TRBJ1-5; 8 nucleotides match TRBD1. CDR1 is MNHEY and CDR2 is SVGAGI in the germline V gene. J was trimmed by 6 bases and V by 3 bases; bases with no gene match: 4. This CDR3 comprises 14 residues. CDR3 DNA: TGTGCCAGCAGTTATACAGGGGGTAGTCAGCCCCAGCATTTT. This codes for CASSYTGGSQPQHF.

The rearrangement joins TRBV24-1 to TRBJ2-7; 11 nucleotides line up with TRBD2. CDR1 is KGHDR, CDR2 SFDVKD, per germline. V was pared by 1 base and J by 2 bases, with 6 bases of the junction left unmatched. CDR3 size: 17 residues. This chain's CDR3 is CATSDFATSGETYEQYF. CDR3 DNA: TGTGCCACCAGTGATTTCGCGACTAGCGGGGAAACCTACGAGCAGTACTTC.

This clone was detected once. This chain links TRBV7-9 with TRBJ2-6, with D tentatively TRBD1 (6 bases). This CDR3 is 19 amino acids long. Looked up from germline, CDR1 is SEHNR and CDR2 is FQNEAQ (reference sequence). V lost 4 bases and J lost 2, with 21 bases in between. The CDR3: CASSWWGGSEGAGANVLTF. The CDR3 coding sequence is TGTGCCAGCAGCTGGTGGGGCGGTTCCGAGGGGGCTGGGGCCAACGTCCTGACTTTC.

The V call is TRBV18, the J call TRBJ1-2; 8 bases fit TRBD1. CDR1 is KGHSH, CDR2 LQKENI, per germline. The CDR3 length is 15 residues. J lost 4 bases, V lost 0 bases, and 4 bases had no gene match. CDR3 bases: TGTGCCAGCTCACCACCGGACAGGGTGGGCTATGGCTACACCTTC. Protein product: CASSPPDRVGYGYTF.

This chain links TRBV2 with TRBJ1-5; 9 positions agree with TRBD1. The CDR3 is made up of 14 amino acids. V was clipped by 6 bases and J by 8 bases; unmatched bases: 8. Germline CDR1 is SNHLY and CDR2 is FYNNEI. The CDR3 is CASRLDRGGEPQHF. The CDR3 bases are TGTGCCAGCAGGCTTGACAGGGGGGGGGAGCCCCAGCATTTT.

V gene TRBV10-2 combines with J gene TRBJ2-7; D might be TRBD2 (6 bases). Germline lookup yields CDR1 WSHSY and CDR2 SAAADI. The CDR3 is made up of 15 amino acids. The germline V and J ends were trimmed by 8 bases and 3 bases, with 20 bases remaining between them. The CDR3 reads CASGPTAGINYEQYF. The CDR3, as DNA: TGCGCCAGCGGACCCACGGCGGGGATAAACTACGAGCAGTACTTC.

This clone was counted once. V usage is TRBV7-9 and J usage is TRBJ1-1; 9 bases fit TRBD1. Looked up from germline, CDR1 is SEHNR and CDR2 is FQNEAQ (reference sequence). Trimming removed 5 bases from V and 1 base from J; junction bases left unmatched: 11. This CDR3 is built from 17 residues. The CDR3 is CASSPQPGQGRNTEAFF. The CDR3 coding sequence is TGTGCCAGCAGCCCCCAGCCCGGACAGGGGAGGAACACTGAAGCTTTCTTT.

The chain employs TRBV18 and TRBJ2-1; the D gene is possibly TRBD1 (5 bases). CDR3 length: 14 residues. V lost 2 bases, J lost 4 bases, and 9 bases lay in between. CDR1 and CDR2 from the germline V gene are KGHSH and LQKENI. The CDR3, as DNA: TGTGCCAGCTCACCAGGGGCGCTTTACAATGAGCAGTTCTTC. Amino acids: CASSPGALYNEQFF. Drawing the rest from reference TRBV18 and TRBJ2-1, the complete variable domain is NAGVMQNPRHLVRRRGQEARLRCSPMKGHSHVYWYRQLPEEGLKFMVYLQKENIIDESGMPKERFSAEFPKEGPSILRIQQVVRGDSAAYFCASSPGALYNEQFFGPGTRLTVL.

The chain is built from TRBV5-1 and TRBJ1-1; D may be TRBD1 (6 bases). There are 14 residues in the CDR3. In germline, CDR1 is SGHRS, CDR2 YFSETQ. V was trimmed by 4 bases and J by 1 base, leaving 11 bases between them. CDR3 in DNA: TGCGCCAGCAGCAATGGACAGCAGAACACTGAAGCTTTCTTT. Its translation is CASSNGQQNTEAFF.

This clone showed up just once. The V call is TRBV5-8, the J call TRBJ2-1; 12 positions agree with TRBD2. V was pared by 7 bases and J by 8 bases, with 10 bases of the junction left unmatched. There are 15 residues in the CDR3. Germline-derived CDR1 and CDR2 are SGHTS and YDEGEE. The chain's CDR3 is CASESSGGVWDEQFF. The CDR3 DNA reads TGTGCCAGCGAATCTAGCGGGGGGGTCTGGGATGAGCAGTTCTTC.

This clone was seen only once. V is TRBV13 and J is TRBJ2-7, with D perhaps matching TRBD2 (6 bases). V shed 5 bases and J shed 0 bases, with 14 bases lying between them. Germline V gives CDR1 PRHDT, CDR2 FYEKMQ (reference sequence). The CDR3 runs to 15 residues. The CDR3 DNA reads TGTGCCAGCAGCAAAGTTGGGACTCACTCCTACGAGCAGTACTTC. It encodes CASSKVGTHSYEQYF. Complete variable domain (other parts from reference TRBV13 and TRBJ2-7): AAGVIQSPRHLIKEKRETATLKCYPIPRHDTVYWYQQGPGQDPQFLISFYEKMQSDKGSIPDRFSAQQFSDYHSELNMSSLELGDSALYFCASSKVGTHSYEQYFGPGTRLTVT.

The chain links TRBV19 to TRBJ1-2, with TRBD1 as a possible D gene (6 bases). The CDR3 has 12 residues. Germline-derived CDR1 and CDR2 are LNHDA and SQIVND (reference sequence). V was pared by 2 bases and J by 7 bases, with 8 bases between. DNA of the CDR3: TGTGCCAGTAGTATACAGGGGAGTGGCTACACCTTC. Translation: CASSIQGSGYTF.

In nucleotides, the CDR3 is TGTGCCACCAGCAGACCCACTCCAATTAATGAGCAGTTCTTC. It specifies CATSRPTPINEQFF. The V call is TRBV15, the J call TRBJ2-1, with D uncertain. Germline V gives CDR1 LNHNV, CDR2 YYDKDF (reference sequence). V was clipped by 2 bases and J by 7 bases, with 12 bases between them. The CDR3 runs 14 residues.

The chain carries TRBV18 and TRBJ2-1, with TRBD1 identical over 8 bases. The CDR3 sequence is 16 residues long. CDR1 is KGHSH and CDR2 is LQKENI in the germline V gene. Trimming cost V 3 bases and J 6 bases; bases outside gene matches: 10. This chain's CDR3 is CASSPQQGDLGNEQFF. DNA of the CDR3: TGTGCCAGCTCACCCCAACAGGGGGATCTAGGCAATGAGCAGTTCTTC.

The chain uses TRBV9 and TRBJ2-7; D is possibly TRBD1 (6 bases). This CDR3 region has 14 residues. Germline-derived CDR1 and CDR2 are SGDLS and YYNGEE. V shed 3 bases and J shed 0 bases, with 10 bases lying between them. CDR3 amino acids: CASSGRDNSYEQYF. The CDR3 DNA reads TGTGCCAGCAGCGGCCGGGACAACTCCTACGAGCAGTACTTC.

The chain combines TRBV7-6 with TRBJ2-1; D possibly corresponds to TRBD2 (6 bases). The V end was cut by 5 bases, the J end by 4 bases, with 12 bases between. CDR1 is SGHVS and CDR2 is FNYEAQ in the germline V gene. The CDR3 loop spans 14 amino acids. The DNA for the CDR3 is TGTGCCAGCAGCCTTAGCGGACCATACAATGAGCAGTTCTTC. It translates to CASSLSGPYNEQFF.